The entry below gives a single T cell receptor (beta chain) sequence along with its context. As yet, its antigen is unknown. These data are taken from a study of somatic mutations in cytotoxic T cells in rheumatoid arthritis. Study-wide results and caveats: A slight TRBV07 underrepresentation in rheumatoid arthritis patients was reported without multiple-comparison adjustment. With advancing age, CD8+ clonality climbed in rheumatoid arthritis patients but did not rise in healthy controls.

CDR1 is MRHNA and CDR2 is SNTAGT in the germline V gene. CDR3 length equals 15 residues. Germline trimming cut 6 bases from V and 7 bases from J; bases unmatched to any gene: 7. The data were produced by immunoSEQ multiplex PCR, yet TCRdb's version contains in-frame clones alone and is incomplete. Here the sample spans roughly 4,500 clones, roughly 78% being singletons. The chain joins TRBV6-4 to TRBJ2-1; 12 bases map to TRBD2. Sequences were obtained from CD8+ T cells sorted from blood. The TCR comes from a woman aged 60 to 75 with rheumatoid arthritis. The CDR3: CASSKTSGGINEQFF. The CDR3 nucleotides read TGTGCCAGCAGCAAGACTAGCGGGGGAATAAATGAGCAGTTCTTC.